This T cell receptor (beta chain) was sequenced for a study of cytomegalovirus exposure and HLA in healthy donors. Broader study findings: Sequencing depth roughly uniform across donors was assumed in presence/absence analyses. TCR beta V- and J-gene trimming was later associated with a missense DCLRE1C variant. An analysis done earlier found most TCR beta V segments productive about 90% or about 30% of the time.

The primer mix had 60 Vbeta and 13 Jbeta primers. The assay was immunoSEQ multiplex PCR, and TCRdb's table has in-frame clones only and misses some. The table records roughly 160,000 clones, almost 85% of them present only once. The junction had 5 bases not matched to a gene; V was cut back by 5 bases and J by 0 bases. Germline V gene lookup returns CDR1 SNHLY and CDR2 FYNNEI. There are 17 residues in the CDR3. As concerns this clone: Its antigen remains unidentified.

The source of this sequence is a boy younger than 10 in good health and CMV-seronegative. Sequencing input: PBMCs. The chain employs TRBV2 and TRBJ2-3; 13 nucleotides match TRBD2. This CDR3 reads CASSRTSGSDSTDTQYF. CDR3 coding DNA: TGTGCCAGCAGTCGGACTAGCGGGAGCGACAGCACAGATACGCAGTATTTT.